The following is a T cell receptor (beta chain) sequence with its context. This clonotype occurred a few times. Its recognized antigen is unknown. One base away there is no much larger clone; base qualities are not given. The library was generated by RT-PCR. Instrument used: NextSeq 550. The public reads were quality trimmed at Q25 with fastp and then assembled into clones with MiXCR by TCRdb, keeping productive beta chains. Merged by CDR3 protein, the rows form single entries marked with the most common genes and DNA. The sample records about 410,000 distinct CDR3 sequences, 16% of which are singletons. In total, the top ten clones hold around 7.9% of the sample. These data are taken from a study of patients and donors after allogeneic stem cell transplantation (TCRdb year 2020). In the germline V gene (reference sequence), CDR1 corresponds to DFQATT and CDR2 to SNEGSKA. V is reduced by 5 bases and J by 4 bases, leaving a spacing of 23 bases between them. Its CDR3 holds 16 amino acids, cysteine through phenylalanine. Kept here is only the CDR3 DNA, which spans 48 bases and is read in frame from base 1.

Sequencing was performed on blood, either unsorted or a sorted T cell fraction (not recorded which). This TCR was sampled from a human donor who was either an allogeneic HSCT recipient or a stem cell or donor lymphocyte infusion donor (not recorded which). It is not recorded whose cells these are; they may come from a transplant donor. The rearrangement joined TRBV20-1 to TRBJ2-5; the D gene is perhaps TRBD1, from 5 matching bases. The DNA reads as follows: TGCAGTGCTGGGGAAGGACCCTACCCCCAGGGAGAGACCCAGTACTTC. Its amino acids are CSAGEGPYPQGETQYF.